Below are 24 T cell receptor beta chains sequenced from a single sample in a study of sequential checkpoint blockade in melanoma. Sequencing was performed with immunoSEQ multiplex PCR; in TCRdb, only in-frame clones are kept and a portion is missing. The repertoire has roughly 970 clones, roughly 23% of them found once; the top ten carry 10%. Treatment defined: randomized to nivolumab then ipilimumab (arm A) or the reverse (arm B). Source: tumor tissue (inferred from file names), taken from a patient given nivolumab and ipilimumab in sequence. These receptors all stem from a human donor with melanoma.

This clone has a handful of counts. This chain connects TRBV18 to TRBJ1-4; 7 nucleotides line up with TRBD1. The germline V gene has CDR1 KGHSH and CDR2 LQKENI. Trimming took 1 base from V and 8 from J; bases not matched to a gene: 4. This CDR3 region has 14 residues. Here the CDR3 DNA reads TGTGCCAGCTCACCACGACAGGGAGGGGAAAAACTGTTTTTT. Translated, it gives CASSPRQGGEKLFF.

The rearrangement uses TRBV19 and TRBJ2-7; the match to TRBD1 covers 7 bases. The germline V gene has CDR1 LNHDA and CDR2 SQIVND (reference sequence). The CDR3 runs to 14 residues. V shed 4 bases and J 1 base; nucleotides not matched to a gene: 4. The CDR3 DNA reads as TGTGCCAGTAGTAGGGACAGTTGGTCCTACGAGCAGTACTTC. It codes for CASSRDSWSYEQYF.

This clone is large. The chain employs TRBV6-8 and TRBJ2-7; D unclear. CDR3 size: 14 residues. CDR1 is MNHGY, CDR2 SAAAGT, per germline. Deletions cut 4 bases from V and 2 bases from J, with 12 bases between. CDR3 DNA sequence: TGTGCCAGCAGTTCCTGGACGCGACCCTACGAGCAGTACTTC. Its translation is CASSSWTRPYEQYF.

The J gene is TRBJ2-5, the V gene TRBV5-1; a possible D gene is TRBD2 (5 bases). The germline gives CDR1 SGHRS, CDR2 YFSETQ. Trimming took 2 bases from V and 4 from J, leaving 15 bases between them. The CDR3 is made up of 15 amino acids. DNA of the CDR3: TGCGCCAGCAGCTTCACGGAGCGGTATGCAGAGACCCAGTACTTC. This codes for CASSFTERYAETQYF. The full variable domain, with the rest looked up from reference TRBV5-1 and TRBJ2-5, is KAGVTQTPRYLIKTRGQQVTLSCSPISGHRSVSWYQQTPGQGLQFLFEYFSETQRNKGNFPGRFSGRQFSNSRSEMNVSTLELGDSALYLCASSFTERYAETQYFGPGTRLLVL.

This rearrangement joins TRBV6-8 to TRBJ1-3, with a tentative D call TRBD1 (5 bases). The CDR3 is 15 amino acids. Germline-derived CDR1 and CDR2 are MNHGY and SAAAGT. V lost 6 bases and J 4 bases, leaving 16 bases between the germline ends. The CDR3 region has the DNA TGTGCCAGCAGCCGGGACGTCCGCCCAGGAAACACCATATATTTT. This encodes CASSRDVRPGNTIYF.

This clone is medium-sized. CDR3 DNA sequence: TGTGCCAGCAGTTACCAGGCGGGGGCAGGCGAGCAGTACTTC. The encoded protein is CASSYQAGAGEQYF. The rearrangement joins TRBV6-8 to TRBJ2-7; tentatively, D is TRBD2 (7 bases). V gave up 2 bases and J gave up 6 bases, with 14 bases separating them. Looked up from germline, CDR1 is MNHGY and CDR2 is SAAAGT. The CDR3 is 14 residues long.

This sequence joins TRBV25-1 and TRBJ1-2; D not certain. The CDR3 runs to 14 residues. Trimming left V 1 base short and J 7 bases short, with 13 bases between. Germline V gene sequence: CDR1 MGHDK, CDR2 SYGVNS. CDR3 sequence (DNA): TGTGCCAGCAGTGAATTAGCAGTTCGTGGTGGCTACACCTTC. Protein product: CASSELAVRGGYTF.

By its share, this clone is large. V is TRBV11-3 and J is TRBJ2-7, with a tentative D call TRBD1 (5 bases). CDR1 is SGHNT and CDR2 is YENEEA in the germline V gene. The CDR3 contains 15 residues. Trimming left V 5 bases short and J 3 bases short, with 17 bases between. The CDR3 sequence: CASSQASQGGYEQYF. The CDR3 nucleotides are TGTGCCAGCAGCCAAGCGTCGCAGGGCGGCTACGAGCAGTACTTC.

This clone was detected a few times. This chain's CDR3 is CASSPGQGNSPLHF. CDR3 DNA sequence: TGTGCCAGCAGTCCGGGACAGGGAAATTCACCCCTCCACTTT. The V gene is TRBV28, the J gene TRBJ1-6, with 9 bases aligning to TRBD1. V was clipped by 5 bases and J by 7 bases; unmatched bases: 3. CDR3 length: 14 amino acids. From germline, CDR1 is MDHEN and CDR2 SYDVKM.

The V call is TRBV6-8, the J call TRBJ1-1; D unclear. The CDR3 length is 17 residues. V gave up 7 bases and J gave up 4 bases, with 25 bases separating them. Germline CDR1 and CDR2: MNHGY and SAAAGT. The CDR3 here is CASIRDSPPLSRTEAFF. CDR3 DNA: TGTGCCAGCATACGGGATAGTCCCCCCCTAAGCCGCACTGAAGCTTTCTTT.

This clone occurred a few times. CDR3 in amino acids: CASSLHPHSYNEQFF. CDR3 DNA sequence: TGTGCCAGCAGCTTACACCCCCACTCCTACAATGAGCAGTTCTTC. This sequence joins TRBV11-3 and TRBJ2-1, with no clear D. Trimming took 2 bases from V and 0 from J, leaving 8 bases between them. The CDR3 spans 15 residues. Per the germline V gene, CDR1 is SGHNT and CDR2 is YENEEA.

This chain connects TRBV19 to TRBJ1-3; D remains ambiguous. Germline CDR1 LNHDA, CDR2 SQIVND (reference sequence). This CDR3 is 14 amino acids long. V lost 3 bases, J lost 2 bases, and 8 bases lay in between. The CDR3 nucleotides are TGTGCCAGTAGTATGCGTAGCCCTGGAAACACCATATATTTT. Its translation: CASSMRSPGNTIYF.

DNA for the CDR3: TGTGCCAGCAGCCGGACAGGGGGCGTCGTAATCTCACCCCTCCACTTT. Protein: CASSRTGGVVISPLHF. The rearrangement joins TRBV11-3 to TRBJ1-6; TRBD1 agrees at 11 bases. CDR3 size: 16 residues. Losses at the gene ends were 5 bases for V and 10 bases for J; bases not matched to a gene: 10. CDR1 is SGHNT and CDR2 is YENEEA in the germline V gene. The entire variable domain, with the rest obtained from reference TRBV11-3 and TRBJ1-6, is as follows: EAGVVQSPRYKIIEKKQPVAFWCNPISGHNTLYWYLQNLGQGPELLIRYENEEAVDDSQLPKDRFSAERLKGVDSTLKIQPAELGDSAVYLCASSRTGGVVISPLHFGNGTRLTVT.

This clone has a handful of counts. This chain connects TRBV28 to TRBJ2-3; D is possibly TRBD1 (6 bases). CDR1 is MDHEN, CDR2 SYDVKM, per germline. The CDR3 is 14 residues long. V was cut by 3 bases and J by 3 bases, with 10 bases left in between. The CDR3 DNA sequence: TGTGCCAGCAGTTTTCTACAGGGAACAGATACGCAGTATTTT. Encoded protein: CASSFLQGTDTQYF.

This chain links TRBV1 with TRBJ2-7. TRBV1 is a known pseudogene. This CDR3 spans 17 amino acids. The CDR3 sequence: CASSQGVGSGYTYEQYF. The CDR3 nucleotides are TGCGCCAGCAGCCAGGGGGTCGGTTCGGGTTACACCTACGAGCAGTACTTC.

By proportion, this clone is medium-sized. The J gene is TRBJ1-5, the V gene TRBV11-3; D gene uncertain. V lost 0 bases, J lost 3 bases, and 9 bases lay in between. The CDR3 loop spans 15 amino acids. Germline values: CDR1 SGHNT, CDR2 YENEEA. The CDR3 sequence is CASSLDGSYNQPQHF. The CDR3 coding sequence is TGTGCCAGCAGCTTAGATGGCAGCTACAATCAGCCCCAGCATTTT.

The genes are TRBV14 and TRBJ1-2; D call uncertain. The CDR3 covers 16 residues. Per germline, CDR1 SGHDN and CDR2 FVKESK. Trimming took 1 base from V and 3 from J, leaving 15 bases between them. In DNA form, the CDR3 reads TGTGCCAGCAGCCAAGTCCTGGGGTTAAGGGACTATGGCTACACCTTC. It encodes CASSQVLGLRDYGYTF. Filled out from reference TRBV14 and TRBJ1-2, the complete variable domain reads EAGVTQFPSHSVIEKGQTVTLRCDPISGHDNLYWYRRVMGKEIKFLLHFVKESKQDESGMPNNRFLAERTGGTYSTLKVQPAELEDSGVYFCASSQVLGLRDYGYTFGSGTRLTVV.

This sequence joins TRBV19 and TRBJ2-3; D call uncertain. Germline lookup yields CDR1 LNHDA and CDR2 SQIVND (reference sequence). Trimming pared 6 bases from V and 2 bases from J, leaving 9 bases between. The length of the CDR3 is 13 residues. The chain's CDR3 is CASRLMTTDTQYF. The DNA for the CDR3 is TGTGCCAGTAGGTTAATGACCACAGATACGCAGTATTTT.

The chain uses TRBV19 and TRBJ2-2, with a weak D call TRBD1 (6 bases). The CDR3 totals 14 residues. CDR1 is LNHDA and CDR2 is SQIVND in the germline V gene (reference sequence). V was cut by 6 bases and J by 5 bases, with 13 bases left in between. CDR3 residues: CASSRGSGTGELFF. The CDR3 coding sequence is TGTGCCAGTAGCAGGGGCTCGGGGACCGGGGAGCTGTTTTTT.

In this sample, this clone turned up a few times. V usage is TRBV11-3 and J usage is TRBJ1-2; TRBD1 agrees at 10 bases. This CDR3 spans 14 amino acids. Germline CDR1 SGHNT, CDR2 YENEEA. The J segment lost 6 bases and the V segment lost 0 bases, leaving 1 base of the junction unmatched. The CDR3 reads CASSLETGGHGYTF. The CDR3 DNA reads as TGTGCCAGCAGCTTAGAGACAGGGGGCCATGGCTACACCTTC.

This clone has only a few counts. The J gene is TRBJ2-2, the V gene TRBV19; 9 bases map to TRBD2. Trimming removed 9 bases from V and 5 bases from J; junction bases left unmatched: 10. In germline, CDR1 is LNHDA, CDR2 SQIVND (reference sequence). The CDR3 totals 15 residues. The CDR3 nucleotides read TGTGCCAGCTCAACCTTTGCGGGGGGGACCGGGGAGCTGTTTTTT. Translated, it gives CASSTFAGGTGELFF. Combining the CDR3 with reference TRBV19 and TRBJ2-2 gives the whole variable domain DGGITQSPKYLFRKEGQNVTLSCEQNLNHDAMYWYRQDPGQGLRLIYYSQIVNDFQKGDIAEGYSVSREKKESFPLTVTSAQKNPTAFYLCASSTFAGGTGELFFGEGSRLTVL.

This clone has just a few counts. V usage is TRBV1 and J usage is TRBJ1-3; the table names TRBD1, a call not compared with the DNA. TRBV1 is annotated as a pseudogene. The CDR3 runs to 14 residues. CDR3 residues: CASSRGQGGNTIYF. In nucleotides, the CDR3 is TGCGCCAGCAGCCGCGGACAGGGGGGAAACACCATATATTTT.

This clone was recorded a few times. The V and J genes are TRBV4-1 and TRBJ2-2, with 11 nucleotides matching TRBD2. V shed 6 bases, J shed 2 bases, and the junction held 5 bases outside the gene matches. CDR1 and CDR2 from the germline V gene are MGHRA and YSYEKL. This CDR3 is built from 16 residues. The CDR3 coding sequence is TGCGCCAGCAGACCGCTAGCGGGGGGAAACACCGGGGAGCTGTTTTTT. Translated, it gives CASRPLAGGNTGELFF.

This chain uses TRBV19 with TRBJ1-2, with 7 nucleotides matching TRBD1. The V and J ends lost 4 bases and 8 bases, in that order; junction bases with no gene match: 13. This CDR3 is 15 amino acids long. Germline V gene lookup returns CDR1 LNHDA and CDR2 SQIVND (reference sequence). CDR3 sequence: CASSTLQGKERGYTF. The CDR3 coding sequence is TGTGCCAGTAGTACCTTACAGGGGAAGGAGCGCGGCTACACCTTC. The complete variable domain, with remaining parts taken from reference TRBV19 and TRBJ1-2, reads DGGITQSPKYLFRKEGQNVTLSCEQNLNHDAMYWYRQDPGQGLRLIYYSQIVNDFQKGDIAEGYSVSREKKESFPLTVTSAQKNPTAFYLCASSTLQGKERGYTFGSGTRLTVV.